This T cell receptor beta chain is from a study of human T cells and chemical hapten exposure (TCRdb year 2021). Turning to the overall study: For sensitization, 2% DPC in acetone was applied to a roughly 2 cm by roughly 2 cm area of upper inner arm skin. Patient blood was sampled pre-sensitization (week 0) and at 2, 6 and about 24 weeks after DPC sensitization. Roughly 30 alopecia patients provided blood for TCR sequencing at one to four time points (pre-sensitization, 2, 6 and 24 weeks). Patch tests used Finn chambers with 0.01% DPC on the upper back, scored after 6 days by International Contact Dermatitis Research Group standards. The mostly female patient cohort included alopecia areata with under or over 50% scalp involvement, alopecia totalis and alopecia universalis. Libraries were pooled for sequencing, and variation in per-sample TCR yields was attributed mainly to small differences in library volumes within the pool. This study followed changes in the peripheral blood TCR repertoire in vivo during primary and secondary sensitization of alopecia patients to the hapten diphenylcyclopropenone (DPC). Throughout the study period of about 25 weeks, patients also received therapeutic DPC doses to the scalp every week.

About this clonotype: The specificity of this receptor is unknown. Within one base of it there is no much larger clone, and no base qualities were kept.

The germline V gene provides CDR1 SGHAT and CDR2 FQNNGV. The CDR3, from cysteine to phenylalanine, totals 12 residues. The CDR3 DNA has 36 bases and is translated from base 1. V is cut by 6 bases and J by 5 bases, and the space between the germline ends is 11 bases. General findings and caveats noted by the study authors: Expanded TCRs formed significantly more large CDR3 similarity clusters than pre-sensitization or healthy control sets, consistent with antigen-driven responses. After repeated subsampling, the strength of the expansion versus patch-test correlation and the threshold at which it became significant changed. DPC sensitization did not change the number of TCRs with a frequency above 1 in 1000, and there was no evidence of changes in global repertoire structure. Because every patient had alopecia, a presumed autoimmune disease, the patients' immune response might differ from that of healthy individuals. The number of PT1 expanded TCRs positively correlated with patch test score, significant at thresholds 8, 16 and 32 but not 4.

What the time point label conveys for this sample: patch test 1, 2 weeks after DPC sensitization. The treatment or condition label on this specimen signifies: therapeutic diphenylcyclopropenone sensitization with weekly scalp DPC. Blood at each patch-test visit was drawn before the patch test was applied. Patients were eligible if aged 18 to 70, diagnosed with alopecia and judged suitable for DPC therapy, and pregnant patients were excluded. Total RNA was extracted from unfractionated whole blood that had been collected in Tempus Blood RNA tubes. The library was produced with RACE. TCRdb lists the instrument as NextSeq 500. During library preparation, unique molecular identifiers were attached to individual cDNA molecules so that TCRs could be counted quantitatively and reproducibly. Both TCR alpha and TCR beta chains were sequenced from each blood RNA sample. Under the source paper's analysis protocol: Samples had a median of around 92,000 TCRs, with a range from about 23,224 to 750,000. V, J and CDR3 annotation of the TCR reads was performed with the Decombinator software suite. Every sample was subsampled to the same number of TCRs (28,000) for the PS versus PT1 abundance plots. TCRs were defined as expanded if absent before sensitization and observed at least eight times at the 2-week time point. The raw public reads went through TCRdb reprocessing: fastp at Q25, MiXCR clone calling, in-frame beta chains kept. Identical CDR3 proteins give one entry, which carries the most common genes and DNA. The V and J calls here are based on TCRdb, not the publication. The sample has roughly 200,000 distinct CDR3 sequences on record, around 22% of them singletons. The ten most abundant clones make up about 6.7% of the sample.

The clonotype was recovered from a woman between 45 and 65 years old with alopecia areata. Some clones in this sample may be carry-over from other donors' samples. The chain is encoded by TRBV11-2 joined to TRBJ2-7, with the D gene too uncertain to name. Sequencing used whole blood, obtained in connection with sensitization to the hapten diphenylcyclopropenone (DPC). Here is the DNA: TGTGCCAGCAGGTGGACGGTCAACGAGCAGTACTTC. It translates as CASRWTVNEQYF.